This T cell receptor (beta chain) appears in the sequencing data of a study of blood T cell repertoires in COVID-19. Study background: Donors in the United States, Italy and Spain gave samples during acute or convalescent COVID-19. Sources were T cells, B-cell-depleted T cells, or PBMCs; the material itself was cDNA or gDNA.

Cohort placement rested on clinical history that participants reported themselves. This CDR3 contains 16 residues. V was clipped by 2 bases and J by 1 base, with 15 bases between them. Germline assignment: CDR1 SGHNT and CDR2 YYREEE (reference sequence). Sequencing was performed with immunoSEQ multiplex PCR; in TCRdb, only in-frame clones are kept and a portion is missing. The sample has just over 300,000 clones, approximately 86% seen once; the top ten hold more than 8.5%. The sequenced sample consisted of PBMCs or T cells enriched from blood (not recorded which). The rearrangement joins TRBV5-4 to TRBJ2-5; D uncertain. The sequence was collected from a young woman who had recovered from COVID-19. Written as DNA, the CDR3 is TGTGCCAGCAGCTTTGCGAGTCTGAGCCTCCAAGAGACCCAGTACTTC. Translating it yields CASSFASLSLQETQYF.